The rows below give T cell receptor beta chains drawn from one sample of a study of blood T cell repertoires in COVID-19. Repertoires were generated with immunoSEQ multiplex PCR, while TCRdb's copy carries only in-frame clones and drops some. The table lists approximately 180,000 clones, 75% to 85% of them singletons. Sequenced input: PBMCs or T cells enriched from blood (not recorded which). The receptors were sampled from a woman in her forties or fifties with acute COVID-19. Both conserved end residues are part of each CDR3. Each record gives: J gene, clone size, CDR3 length, D gene, V gene, CDR3 DNA, CDR3 protein. The D gene is left open where the match is weak. Rows may omit the clone size; those that give it use once, few, many or a size class.

TRBJ2-5	NA	14	TRBD1	TRBV6-5	TGTGCCAGCAGCCGCAGAAGAGACAGGGGAACCCAGTACTTC	CASSRRRDRGTQYF
TRBJ1-4	NA	14	NA	TRBV19	TGTGCCAGTAGGAGAGGGGGAACTAATGAAAAACTGTTTTTT	CASRRGGTNEKLFF
TRBJ1-2	NA	14	NA	TRBV28	TGTGCCAGCAGTGAGCAATTAGGACGCGGGGGCTACACCTTC	CASSEQLGRGGYTF
TRBJ2-2	NA	15	NA	TRBV6-2/TRBV6-3	TGTGCCAGCAGTTACTCGATCGGGGAATCCGGGGAGCTGTTTTTT	CASSYSIGESGELFF
TRBJ1-1	NA	16	NA	TRBV5-1	TGCGCCAGCAGCTTGGGAGTTAATCCCGGCGGGACTGAAGCTTTCTTT	CASSLGVNPGGTEAFF
TRBJ1-2	NA	16	NA	TRBV7-6	TGTGCCAGCAGCCCCGGTGAGATATCACCACCCTATGGCTACACCTTC	CASSPGEISPPYGYTF
TRBJ1-4	NA	13	NA	TRBV5-1	TGCGCCAGCAGCCGGGCAACTAATGAAAAACTGTTTTTT	CASSRATNEKLFF
TRBJ2-5	NA	20	NA	TRBV5-1	TGCGCCAGCAGCTTGGGTGTGGACGGGGGGGCCACAACCTACCAGGGGGACCAGTACTTC	CASSLGVDGGATTYQGDQYF
TRBJ2-1	NA	21	TRBD2	TRBV24-1	TGTGCCACCAGTGACCTTAAAACCGGGACTAGCGGGGGGAGTTCCTACAATGAGCAGTTCTTC	CATSDLKTGTSGGSSYNEQFF
TRBJ1-1	NA	15	NA	TRBV6-4	TGTGCCAGCAGTGCCGACTCCGACAGTTATTCTGAAGCTTTCTTT	CASSADSDSYSEAFF
TRBJ1-1	NA	12	TRBD1	TRBV7-2	TGTGCCAGCAGCCCGTGGACAGGTGAAGCTTTCTTT	CASSPWTGEAFF
TRBJ1-5	few	12	NA	TRBV15	TGTGCCACCAGCCTAATCAATCAGCCCCAGCATTTT	CATSLINQPQHF
TRBJ1-2	NA	14	NA	TRBV28	TGTGCCAGCAGTTCCCCTGGAGGCCTGAGCGGCTACACCTTC	CASSSPGGLSGYTF
TRBJ2-3	once	15	TRBD1	TRBV27	TGTGCCAGCAACCCCCAGGGGGCGAGCACAGATACGCAGTATTTT	CASNPQGASTDTQYF
TRBJ2-3	NA	17	TRBD1	TRBV5-1	TGCGCCAGCAGCTTGGTTCCCCCGGGACAGGGCACAGATACGCAGTATTTT	CASSLVPPGQGTDTQYF
TRBJ1-4	NA	16	NA	TRBV3-1/TRBV3-2	TGTGCCAGCAGCCCCCATGGGCTTGACACTAATGAAAAACTGTTTTTT	CASSPHGLDTNEKLFF
TRBJ1-2	NA	14	TRBD1	TRBV19	TGTGCCAGCAAGGGCGCAGGGGGTCAAAGTGGCTACACCTTC	CASKGAGGQSGYTF
TRBJ1-6	NA	15	NA	TRBV2	TGTGCCAGCAGTGGCCAGGCCCTATCTAATTCACCCCTCCACTTT	CASSGQALSNSPLHF
TRBJ1-6	NA	14	NA	TRBV18	TGTGCCAGCTCACAACAGGGTGATAATTCACCCCTCCACTTT	CASSQQGDNSPLHF
TRBJ2-2	few	18	TRBD2	TRBV13	TGTGCCAGCAGTATACGGCGGGCTAGCGGGGGGGCCCGGAGGGAGCTGTTTTTT	CASSIRRASGGARRELFF
TRBJ1-1	many	14	TRBD1	TRBV5-4	TGTGCCAGCAGCTTGGAACAGGGGGCCTCTGAAGCTTTCTTT	CASSLEQGASEAFF
TRBJ2-5	few	17	TRBD1	TRBV14	TGTGCCAGCAGCCTAAGAAAACGGGACAGGGTGTGGGAGACCCAGTACTTC	CASSLRKRDRVWETQYF
TRBJ2-2	NA	15	TRBD2	TRBV6-1	TGTGCCAGCAGGCTTCGACTAGCGGACGCCGGGGAGCTGTTTTTT	CASRLRLADAGELFF
TRBJ1-2	NA	15	TRBD1	TRBV5-1	TGCGCCAGCAGCATGTCGACAGGGACTAACTATGGCTACACCTTC	CASSMSTGTNYGYTF
TRBJ1-2	NA	16	NA	TRBV7-9	TGTGCCAGCAGCCCTAGAGGAGGTGGGGATGTGAAGGGCTACACCTTC	CASSPRGGGDVKGYTF
TRBJ2-3	few	15	TRBD1	TRBV28	TGTGCCAGCAGTTTCGAGGGGACAGGGACAGATACGCAGTATTTT	CASSFEGTGTDTQYF
TRBJ1-3	NA	14	NA	TRBV9	TGTGCCAGCAGCGTAGCCAACTCTGGAAACACCATATATTTT	CASSVANSGNTIYF
TRBJ1-2	NA	14	TRBD1	TRBV2	TGTGCCAGCAGTGAATCAGGGGGAAACTATGGCTACACCTTC	CASSESGGNYGYTF
TRBJ1-2	NA	15	TRBD1	TRBV5-4	TGTGCCAGCAGCGGTCAGGGGGCCGGGAACTATGGCTACACCTTC	CASSGQGAGNYGYTF
TRBJ2-2	NA	14	NA	TRBV6-5	TGTGCCAGCGGGACATACCTCAACACCGGGGAGCTGTTTTTT	CASGTYLNTGELFF
TRBJ1-3	NA	14	NA	TRBV19	TGTGCCAGTAGCTGGGCCTACTCTGGAAACACCATATATTTT	CASSWAYSGNTIYF
TRBJ2-3	NA	16	TRBD2	TRBV9	TGTGCCAGCAGCGAGGGACCGGGACTAAGCACAGATACGCAGTATTTT	CASSEGPGLSTDTQYF
TRBJ1-1	NA	12	NA	TRBV11-2	TGTGCCAGCAGCTTAGATTCAGGGGACGCTTTCTTT	CASSLDSGDAFF
TRBJ1-2	NA	15	TRBD1	TRBV18	TGTGCCAGCTCACTACTAGGACAGGGCACAGGCGGCTACACCTTC	CASSLLGQGTGGYTF
TRBJ1-1	NA	15	NA	TRBV4-1	TGCGCCAGCAGCCAAGTCGAAGGGGTGTTCGGGCAAGCTTTCTTT	CASSQVEGVFGQAFF
TRBJ2-3	NA	15	NA	TRBV11-2	TGTGCCAGCAGCTTAAACCCAACCGGGCGGGGTACGCAGTATTTT	CASSLNPTGRGTQYF
TRBJ2-5	NA	14	TRBD2	TRBV28	TGTGCCAGCAGGAGTAGCGGGGGAATGGAGACCCAGTACTTC	CASRSSGGMETQYF
TRBJ1-4	few	16	TRBD1	TRBV2	TGTGCCAGCAGTGGTGGGGACAGGGGGCTTTGGGAAAAACTGTTTTTT	CASSGGDRGLWEKLFF
TRBJ2-5	NA	15	TRBD2	TRBV5-1	TGCGCCAGCAGCGACCCGGGGGGGCCCTGGGAGACCCAGTACTTC	CASSDPGGPWETQYF
TRBJ2-2	NA	16	NA	TRBV7-3	TGTGCCAGCAGTCCCGCGCCGGGACAGAACACCGGGGAGCTGTTTTTT	CASSPAPGQNTGELFF
TRBJ1-3	NA	16	NA	TRBV7-9	TGTGCCAGCAGCTTGGGACTGGAACTCTCTGGAAACACCATATATTTT	CASSLGLELSGNTIYF
TRBJ2-1	NA	18	TRBD2	TRBV4-2	TGTGCCAGCAGCCAACCTGGACTAGCGGGGGGGCGATACAATGAGCAGTTCTTC	CASSQPGLAGGRYNEQFF
TRBJ1-2	many	11	NA	TRBV7-9	TGTGCCAGCAGCTTAGAGGGGGGCTACACCTTC	CASSLEGGYTF
TRBJ1-5	NA	16	TRBD1	TRBV27	TGTGCCAGCAGTTCGGGACAGGGGGTGGGCTATCAGCCCCAGCATTTT	CASSSGQGVGYQPQHF
TRBJ2-1	NA	15	TRBD2	TRBV6-6	TGTGCCAGCAGATCAAGCGGGGGGGACTACAATGAGCAGTTCTTC	CASRSSGGDYNEQFF
TRBJ1-2	NA	13	TRBD1	TRBV29-1	TGCAGCGACACCGGGACAGGGCGTTATGGCTACACCTTC	CSDTGTGRYGYTF
TRBJ2-2	NA	17	TRBD1	TRBV9	TGTGCCAGCAGCAGAACAGCCGGACAGGGAGGCGCCGGGGAGCTGTTTTTT	CASSRTAGQGGAGELFF
TRBJ1-1	NA	13	NA	TRBV6-4	TGTGCCAGCAGTGCCAAGGACAGCACTGAAGCTTTCTTT	CASSAKDSTEAFF
TRBJ1-1	NA	13	NA	TRBV5-1	TGCGCCAGCAGCTTGGGCCAGGAGGCTGAAGCTTTCTTT	CASSLGQEAEAFF
TRBJ1-4	NA	16	NA	TRBV7-9	TGTGCCAGCAGCTTAGGTAGCGGCACAACTAATGAAAAACTGTTTTTT	CASSLGSGTTNEKLFF
TRBJ1-2	once	12	NA	TRBV9	TGTGCCAGCAGCACAAACAGAGATGGCTACACCTTC	CASSTNRDGYTF
TRBJ2-1	NA	16	NA	TRBV14	TGTGCCAGCAGCCAAGTTAGGTTCAGGGATGGCAATGAGCAGTTCTTC	CASSQVRFRDGNEQFF
TRBJ2-5	NA	15	TRBD1	TRBV9	TGTGCCAGCAGCGTGGACAGGGTATATTCGGAGACCCAGTACTTC	CASSVDRVYSETQYF
TRBJ1-1	few	13	NA	TRBV4-1	TGCGCCAGCATATGGGGGGGTGACACTGAAGCTTTCTTT	CASIWGGDTEAFF